The present T cell receptor (beta chain) was sequenced within a study of blood T cell repertoires in COVID-19. Per the original data handling: Amplification of reference gene primers was used by the study to estimate nucleated cell counts. TCRdb keeps only in-frame clones here, not all; method: immunoSEQ multiplex PCR. V and J calls and clone size follow that table, whereas D and trimming were derived from the DNA. In the table there are about 94,000 clones, approximately 83% of which are singletons. The CDR3 spans 15 residues. Trimming took 6 bases from V and 7 from J; bases not matched to a gene: 8. Germline V gene lookup returns CDR1 SGHAT and CDR2 FQNNGV.

This sequence was found in a man between 60 and 75 years old with acute or convalescent COVID-19. The sequenced sample was peripheral blood. The V and J genes are TRBV11-2 and TRBJ2-1; 11 bases align to TRBD2. The CDR3 here is CASRSGTSGRNEQFF. The DNA for the CDR3 is TGTGCCAGCAGATCCGGGACTAGCGGCAGAAATGAGCAGTTCTTC. The whole variable domain, remainder taken from reference TRBV11-2 and TRBJ2-1, is EAGVAQSPRYKIIEKRQSVAFWCNPISGHATLYWYQQILGQGPKLLIQFQNNGVVDDSQLPKDRFSAERLKGVDSTLKIQPAKLEDSAVYLCASRSGTSGRNEQFFGPGTRLTVL.